These T cell receptor beta chains were read from a single sample in a study of CD8 T cells in ankylosing spondylitis. TCRdb ran MiXCR on the 5' RACE reads and lists one entry per CDR3 protein. The profile shows about 220,000 distinct CDR3 sequences, approximately 7.3% of them singletons. Input material: blood, either unsorted or a sorted T cell fraction (not recorded which). Every receptor here comes from a male donor with ankylosing spondylitis. The CDR3 runs from the conserved cysteine through the conserved F or W. A D gene is named only where the DNA matches it firmly. Expanded clones are given a class, and other clones once, few, many or no size at all.

D gene: .
clone size: many
J gene: TRBJ2-2
V gene: TRBV4-3
CDR3 protein: CASSQGRYDTGELFF
CDR3 DNA: TGCGCCAGCAGCCAAGGGCGATATGACACCGGGGAGCTGTTTTTT

D gene: .
clone size: many
J gene: TRBJ1-1
V gene: TRBV15
CDR3 protein: CATSSGPALQAFF
CDR3 DNA: TGTGCCACCAGCAGTGGGCCCGCGCTCCAGGCTTTCTTT

D gene: TRBD1
clone size: few
J gene: TRBJ1-4
V gene: TRBV24-1
CDR3 protein: CATSDSQGDATNEKLFF
CDR3 DNA: TGTGCCACCAGTGATTCACAGGGGGACGCAACTAATGAAAAACTGTTTTTT

D gene: .
clone size: few
J gene: TRBJ1-1
V gene: TRBV7-2
CDR3 protein: CASSTTMEEAFF
CDR3 DNA: TGTGCCAGCAGCACCACGATGGAAGAAGCTTTCTTT

D gene: .
clone size: many
J gene: TRBJ1-2
V gene: TRBV11-2
CDR3 protein: CASSPEEWAGYTF
CDR3 DNA: TGTGCCAGCAGCCCAGAAGAGTGGGCTGGCTACACCTTC

D gene: .
clone size: many
J gene: TRBJ2-7
V gene: TRBV7-2
CDR3 protein: CASSLVRGGMRNEQYF
CDR3 DNA: TGTGCCAGCAGCTTAGTAAGAGGGGGAATGAGGAACGAGCAGTACTTC

D gene: .
clone size: many
J gene: TRBJ1-1
V gene: TRBV29-1
CDR3 protein: CSVEPGLAWAFF
CDR3 DNA: TGCAGCGTTGAACCGGGGTTGGCTTGGGCTTTCTTT

D gene: .
clone size: many
J gene: TRBJ2-3
V gene: TRBV10-3
CDR3 protein: CAISPGPTSTDTQYF
CDR3 DNA: TGTGCCATCAGTCCGGGACCTACTAGCACAGATACGCAGTATTTT

D gene: .
clone size: many
J gene: TRBJ2-2
V gene: TRBV4-3
CDR3 protein: CASSQDLGYTGELFF
CDR3 DNA: TGCGCCAGCAGCCAAGATTTGGGGTACACCGGGGAGCTGTTTTTT

D gene: TRBD2
clone size: .
J gene: TRBJ2-1
V gene: TRBV7-2
CDR3 protein: CASSLVASGKSYNEQFF
CDR3 DNA: TGTGCCAGCAGCTTAGTGGCTAGCGGAAAATCCTACAATGAGCAGTTCTTC

D gene: .
clone size: few
J gene: TRBJ2-7
V gene: TRBV28
CDR3 protein: CASSAVPSYEQYF
CDR3 DNA: TGTGCCAGCAGTGCCGTCCCTTCCTACGAGCAGTACTTC

D gene: .
clone size: .
J gene: TRBJ1-2
V gene: TRBV5-1
CDR3 protein: CASSARVNYGYTF
CDR3 DNA: TGCGCCAGCAGCGCGAGAGTTAACTATGGCTACACCTTC

D gene: .
clone size: many
J gene: TRBJ1-5
V gene: TRBV4-3
CDR3 protein: CASSQDGDGNQPQHF
CDR3 DNA: TGCGCCAGCAGCCAAGATGGGGACGGTAATCAGCCCCAGCATTTT

D gene: .
clone size: many
J gene: TRBJ1-2
V gene: TRBV9
CDR3 protein: CASSLPTVSHNYGYTF
CDR3 DNA: TGTGCCAGCAGCCTCCCCACGGTCAGCCATAACTATGGCTACACCTTC

D gene: .
clone size: .
J gene: TRBJ2-1
V gene: TRBV4-3
CDR3 protein: CASSPRGRANEQFF
CDR3 DNA: TGCGCCAGCAGCCCCCGGGGCAGGGCGAATGAGCAGTTCTTC

D gene: TRBD2
clone size: many
J gene: TRBJ2-1
V gene: TRBV7-9
CDR3 protein: CASSGLAGGWPYNEQFF
CDR3 DNA: TGTGCCAGCTCGGGACTAGCGGGAGGGTGGCCCTACAATGAGCAGTTCTTC

D gene: TRBD1
clone size: .
J gene: TRBJ2-7
V gene: TRBV7-9
CDR3 protein: CASSAGQGLPEQYF
CDR3 DNA: TGTGCCAGCAGCGCGGGACAGGGGCTCCCCGAGCAGTACTTC

D gene: .
clone size: many
J gene: TRBJ2-3
V gene: TRBV27
CDR3 protein: CASSLNRFTDTQYF
CDR3 DNA: TGTGCCAGCAGTCTCAACAGGTTCACAGATACGCAGTATTTT

D gene: .
clone size: few
J gene: TRBJ2-2
V gene: TRBV24-1
CDR3 protein: CATSEPRLVPGELFF
CDR3 DNA: TGTGCCACCAGTGAGCCCCGACTAGTTCCCGGGGAGCTGTTTTTT

D gene: TRBD1
clone size: .
J gene: TRBJ1-1
V gene: TRBV19
CDR3 protein: CASRIAGGNTEAFF
CDR3 DNA: TGTGCCAGTAGGATTGCAGGGGGCAACACTGAAGCTTTCTTT

D gene: .
clone size: many
J gene: TRBJ2-7
V gene: TRBV20-1
CDR3 protein: CSTSPGDLHEQYF
CDR3 DNA: TGCAGTACCTCCCCGGGTGATCTCCACGAGCAGTACTTC

D gene: .
clone size: few
J gene: TRBJ2-2
V gene: TRBV2
CDR3 protein: CASSRFEVLRGQNTGELFF
CDR3 DNA: TGTGCCAGCAGCCGATTCGAGGTCCTGAGAGGGCAGAACACCGGGGAGCTGTTTTTT

D gene: .
clone size: many
J gene: TRBJ2-5
V gene: TRBV12-3/TRBV12-4
CDR3 protein: CASSFISGPQETQYF
CDR3 DNA: TGTGCCAGCAGTTTTATCTCGGGACCGCAAGAGACCCAGTACTTC

D gene: .
clone size: .
J gene: TRBJ1-5
V gene: TRBV6-6
CDR3 protein: CASIQGFNQPQHF
CDR3 DNA: TGTGCCAGCATTCAGGGGTTCAATCAGCCCCAGCATTTT

D gene: .
clone size: few
J gene: TRBJ2-1
V gene: TRBV28
CDR3 protein: CASSSLREKDYNEQFF
CDR3 DNA: TGTGCCAGCAGTTCACTTCGGGAGAAGGACTACAATGAGCAGTTCTTC

D gene: TRBD1
clone size: many
J gene: TRBJ2-2
V gene: TRBV27
CDR3 protein: CASNPWGTEDTGELFF
CDR3 DNA: TGTGCCAGCAACCCTTGGGGGACAGAGGACACCGGGGAGCTGTTTTTT

D gene: .
clone size: .
J gene: TRBJ1-1
V gene: TRBV5-1
CDR3 protein: CASSPGLPWGAFF
CDR3 DNA: TGCGCCAGCAGCCCGGGACTGCCATGGGGGGCTTTCTTT

D gene: TRBD1
clone size: few
J gene: TRBJ2-7
V gene: TRBV28
CDR3 protein: CASTLTGSSYEQYF
CDR3 DNA: TGTGCCAGCACTTTGACAGGGAGCTCCTACGAGCAGTACTTC

D gene: .
clone size: many
J gene: TRBJ2-5
V gene: TRBV7-9
CDR3 protein: CASSGQRGTQYF
CDR3 DNA: TGTGCCAGCAGCGGACAGCGGGGGACCCAGTACTTC

D gene: TRBD1
clone size: .
J gene: TRBJ2-7
V gene: TRBV9
CDR3 protein: CASSSDREGRGEQYF
CDR3 DNA: TGTGCCAGCAGCAGCGACAGGGAAGGTCGTGGCGAGCAGTACTTC

D gene: .
clone size: few
J gene: TRBJ2-7
V gene: TRBV7-9
CDR3 protein: CASSGHPPGDPYEQYF
CDR3 DNA: TGTGCCAGCAGCGGACACCCTCCTGGGGACCCCTACGAGCAGTACTTC

D gene: .
clone size: many
J gene: TRBJ1-2
V gene: TRBV29-1
CDR3 protein: CSASGNYGYTF
CDR3 DNA: TGCAGCGCCTCGGGGAACTATGGCTACACCTTC

D gene: .
clone size: .
J gene: TRBJ1-2
V gene: TRBV7-9
CDR3 protein: CASSLSCTLAMNYGYTF
CDR3 DNA: TGTGCCAGCAGCTTATCGTGCACTCTGGCCATGAATTATGGCTACACCTTC

D gene: .
clone size: many
J gene: TRBJ2-7
V gene: TRBV7-2
CDR3 protein: CASSLVDLLGEQYF
CDR3 DNA: TGTGCCAGCAGCTTAGTCGACTTGTTGGGCGAGCAGTACTTC

D gene: TRBD2
clone size: many
J gene: TRBJ2-7
V gene: TRBV5-6
CDR3 protein: CASSLSLAVYEQYF
CDR3 DNA: TGTGCCAGCAGCTTGTCGCTAGCGGTCTACGAGCAGTACTTC

D gene: TRBD2
clone size: many
J gene: TRBJ2-1
V gene: TRBV29-1
CDR3 protein: CSVTSGSSYNEQFF
CDR3 DNA: TGCAGCGTGACTAGCGGGAGCTCCTACAATGAGCAGTTCTTC

D gene: .
clone size: few
J gene: TRBJ2-5
V gene: TRBV7-9
CDR3 protein: CASSSPGVGETQYF
CDR3 DNA: TGTGCCAGCAGCTCCCCGGGGGTCGGGGAGACCCAGTACTTC

D gene: TRBD2
clone size: .
J gene: TRBJ2-6
V gene: TRBV9
CDR3 protein: CASSAGGKIHSGANVLTF
CDR3 DNA: TGTGCCAGCAGCGCCGGGGGGAAGATCCACTCTGGGGCCAACGTCCTGACTTTC

D gene: .
clone size: .
J gene: TRBJ1-4
V gene: TRBV7-6
CDR3 protein: CASSHWAVEVEDEKLFF
CDR3 DNA: TGTGCCAGCAGCCATTGGGCCGTGGAGGTGGAGGATGAAAAACTGTTTTTT

D gene: .
clone size: many
J gene: TRBJ2-7
V gene: TRBV7-9
CDR3 protein: CASSLWEESSYEQYF
CDR3 DNA: TGTGCCAGCAGCTTGTGGGAGGAGAGCTCCTACGAGCAGTACTTC

D gene: .
clone size: many
J gene: TRBJ1-1
V gene: TRBV19
CDR3 protein: CASRSSTGMWTEAFF
CDR3 DNA: TGTGCCAGTCGGTCGAGCACGGGCATGTGGACTGAAGCTTTCTTT

D gene: .
clone size: .
J gene: TRBJ1-3
V gene: TRBV11-2
CDR3 protein: CASSLELSSGNTIYF
CDR3 DNA: TGTGCCAGCAGCTTGGAGCTGAGCTCTGGAAACACCATATATTTT

D gene: .
clone size: many
J gene: TRBJ1-2
V gene: TRBV29-1
CDR3 protein: CSVEGYGGGPQDYGYTF
CDR3 DNA: TGCAGCGTTGAAGGCTACGGGGGGGGACCCCAAGACTATGGCTACACCTTC

D gene: .
clone size: many
J gene: TRBJ2-3
V gene: TRBV7-9
CDR3 protein: CASRKGTTDTQYF
CDR3 DNA: TGTGCCAGCAGGAAAGGGACAACAGATACGCAGTATTTT

D gene: .
clone size: few
J gene: TRBJ2-1
V gene: TRBV11-2
CDR3 protein: CASSLSGAEQFF
CDR3 DNA: TGTGCCAGCAGCTTATCGGGAGCTGAGCAGTTCTTC

D gene: .
clone size: many
J gene: TRBJ2-7
V gene: TRBV5-1
CDR3 protein: CASSLARDGRDSYEQYF
CDR3 DNA: TGCGCCAGCAGCTTGGCAAGGGACGGCAGAGACTCCTACGAGCAGTACTTC

D gene: TRBD1
clone size: medium-sized
J gene: TRBJ1-1
V gene: TRBV6-5
CDR3 protein: CASSYSLGTKGQEAFF
CDR3 DNA: TGTGCCAGCAGTTACTCCCTTGGAACAAAGGGACAGGAAGCTTTCTTT